The 32 T cell receptor beta chains given below trace back to one sample, sequenced in a study of T cell responses to AZD1222 COVID-19 vaccine. TCRdb's table, derived via immunoSEQ multiplex PCR, lists solely in-frame clones and lacks some. The sample contains about 140,000 clones, roughly nine tenths of which appear only once. The sample consisted of peripheral blood, taken on day 0 of AZD1222 vaccination. The source is an adult in good health.

The chain employs TRBV7-2 and TRBJ2-1, with TRBD2 as a possible D gene (5 bases). The CDR3 is 15 residues long. The germline V gene encodes CDR1 SGHTA and CDR2 FQGNSA. Trimming took off 5 bases at V and 9 bases at J, with 20 bases between the two ends. The CDR3 DNA sequence: TGTGCCAGCAGCCCCGGGGTATATGGTGTTGGTGAGCAGTTCTTC. It yields the protein CASSPGVYGVGEQFF.

This chain links TRBV19 with TRBJ1-1; possibly TRBD1 for D (6 bases). This CDR3 has 13 residues. V shed 8 bases and J shed 2 bases, with 12 bases lying between them. Germline V CDR1 and CDR2: LNHDA, SQIVND (reference sequence). This chain's CDR3 is CASAQGLNTEAFF. Written as DNA, the CDR3 is TGTGCCAGTGCACAGGGACTTAACACTGAAGCTTTCTTT. Drawing the rest from reference TRBV19 and TRBJ1-1, the complete variable domain is DGGITQSPKYLFRKEGQNVTLSCEQNLNHDAMYWYRQDPGQGLRLIYYSQIVNDFQKGDIAEGYSVSREKKESFPLTVTSAQKNPTAFYLCASAQGLNTEAFFGQGTRLTVV.

CDR3 DNA sequence: TGTGCCAGCAGTGAAGCGGGGAGCGGGGGGGCCGCAGATACGCAGTATTTT. It is translated as CASSEAGSGGAADTQYF. The chain links TRBV2 to TRBJ2-3; TRBD2 agrees at 10 bases. The V and J ends lost 0 bases and 4 bases, in that order; junction bases with no gene match: 7. The CDR3 runs to 17 residues. The germline gives CDR1 SNHLY, CDR2 FYNNEI.

This clone has only one observation. CDR3 amino acids: CASSYDPANYGYTF. The CDR3 bases are TGTGCCAGCAGTTACGACCCAGCTAACTATGGCTACACCTTC. V usage is TRBV6-2 or TRBV6-3 and J usage is TRBJ1-2; no clear D gene. CDR1 is MNHEY, CDR2 SVGEGT, per germline. The CDR3 runs 14 residues. Trimming pared 2 bases from V and 0 bases from J, leaving 7 bases between.

The chain employs TRBV15 and TRBJ2-1, with 13 bases identical to TRBD2. The V gene end was trimmed by 2 bases and the J gene end by 8 bases; junction bases not matched to a gene: 12. Per germline, CDR1 LNHNV and CDR2 YYDKDF (reference sequence). The length of the CDR3 is 18 residues. The CDR3 coding sequence is TGTGCCACCAGCAGACAAAGTGGACTAGCGGGAGTATGGTATGAGCAGTTCTTC. This codes for CATSRQSGLAGVWYEQFF.

The J gene is TRBJ2-1, the V gene TRBV7-6; possibly TRBD2 for D (6 bases). Looked up from germline, CDR1 is SGHVS and CDR2 is FNYEAQ. CDR3 size: 16 residues. Trimming took off 4 bases at V and 4 bases at J, with 17 bases between the two ends. The CDR3 coding sequence is TGTGCCAGCAGCTGGCCTAGCGCCGAATTATACAATGAGCAGTTCTTC. This encodes CASSWPSAELYNEQFF.

The V gene is TRBV5-1, the J gene TRBJ1-3; D perhaps matches TRBD1 (5 bases). Germline lookup yields CDR1 SGHRS and CDR2 YFSETQ. The CDR3 spans 15 residues. The V end lost 0 bases, the J end lost 3 bases, and 10 bases lay between the germline ends. The CDR3 sequence is CASSLEGVGGNTIYF. In DNA form, the CDR3 reads TGCGCCAGCAGCTTGGAAGGGGTGGGTGGAAACACCATATATTTT.

This clone was recorded once. This sequence joins TRBV6-5 and TRBJ2-3; the D is unclear. Trimming left V 0 bases short and J 3 bases short, with 13 bases between. This CDR3 is 16 amino acids long. Germline V gives CDR1 MNHEY, CDR2 SVGAGI. CDR3 protein: CASSYSITLSTDTQYF. The CDR3 DNA reads TGTGCCAGCAGTTACTCGATCACACTATCAACAGATACGCAGTATTTT.

The chain uses TRBV7-9 and TRBJ2-1; TRBD2 aligns across 8 bases. Trimming took 4 bases from V and 9 from J; bases not matched to a gene: 23. The germline V gene encodes CDR1 SEHNR and CDR2 FQNEAQ (reference sequence). This CDR3 is built from 19 residues. CDR3 protein: CASSSYRGGGPRGSGEQFF. The CDR3 coding sequence is TGTGCCAGCAGCTCGTACCGGGGCGGGGGGCCCCGTGGCTCGGGTGAGCAGTTCTTC.

The CDR3 sequence: CASSAYKGLAYEQYF. Written as DNA, the CDR3 is TGTGCCAGCAGCGCTTACAAGGGGCTGGCCTACGAGCAGTACTTC. This chain uses TRBV7-2 with TRBJ2-7; weak D call: TRBD1 (5 bases). The CDR3 is made up of 15 amino acids. V shed 5 bases and J shed 2 bases, with 16 bases lying between them. Germline V gene data show CDR1 as SGHTA and CDR2 as FQGNSA.

The rearrangement joins TRBV19 to TRBJ2-1; 8 bases are shared with TRBD2. V lost 5 bases to trimming and J lost 4 bases; unmatched junction nucleotides: 10. Germline V gene lookup returns CDR1 LNHDA and CDR2 SQIVND (reference sequence). The CDR3 totals 16 residues. Written as DNA, the CDR3 is TGTGCCAGTAGTCCCTCCGGGGGGGCGAAGTACAATGAGCAGTTCTTC. It encodes CASSPSGGAKYNEQFF.

The V gene is TRBV3-1 (or the pseudogene TRBV3-2), the J gene TRBJ1-1; no definite D call. This CDR3 is built from 14 residues. V gave up 3 bases and J gave up 1 base, with 9 bases separating them. Germline V CDR1 and CDR2: LGHDT, YNNKEL (reference sequence). Here the CDR3 DNA reads TGTGCCAGCAGCCACTTGACACAGAACACTGAAGCTTTCTTT. Protein: CASSHLTQNTEAFF.

V usage is TRBV19 and J usage is TRBJ2-1; 7 bases agree with TRBD2. Trimming removed 5 bases from V and 5 bases from J; junction bases left unmatched: 9. This CDR3 is 15 amino acids long. Germline V gene sequence: CDR1 LNHDA, CDR2 SQIVND (reference sequence). CDR3 amino acids: CASSGERLANNEQFF. For the CDR3, the DNA is TGTGCCAGTAGTGGCGAGAGACTAGCTAACAATGAGCAGTTCTTC.

The gene calls are TRBV7-2 and TRBJ1-1; no reliable D call. The V and J ends lost 5 bases and 5 bases respectively, with 12 bases between them. Germline V lookup: CDR1 SGHTA, CDR2 FQGNSA. The CDR3 has 13 amino acids. In nucleotides, the CDR3 is TGTGCCAGCAGCCGCGGACGGACGACTGAAGCTTTCTTT. This translates into CASSRGRTTEAFF. Based on the CDR3 plus reference TRBV7-2 and TRBJ1-1, the full variable domain is GAGVSQSPSNKVTEKGKDVELRCDPISGHTALYWYRQSLGQGLEFLIYFQGNSAPDKSGLPSDRFSAERTGGSVSTLTIQRTQQEDSAVYLCASSRGRTTEAFFGQGTRLTVV.

The J gene is TRBJ1-2, the V gene TRBV4-3; D is undetermined. The CDR3 loop spans 13 amino acids. CDR1 LGHNA and CDR2 YSLEER come from the germline V gene. V dropped 1 base and J dropped 7 bases, with 10 bases sitting between them. The CDR3 DNA is TGCGCCAGCAGCCAAGCTAAGGGTTTTGGCTACACCTTC. It specifies CASSQAKGFGYTF.

This sequence joins TRBV19 and TRBJ1-6; weak D call: TRBD1 (6 bases). This CDR3 is 15 amino acids long. CDR1 and CDR2 from the germline V gene are LNHDA and SQIVND (reference sequence). V lost 4 bases, J lost 8 bases, and 15 bases lay in between. The DNA for the CDR3 is TGTGCCAGTAGTAACTCGGGACAAACGGATTCACCCCTCCACTTT. Protein product: CASSNSGQTDSPLHF.

The V and J genes are TRBV6-5 and TRBJ1-3; D is possibly TRBD1 (5 bases). The CDR3 sequence is 15 residues long. V lost 6 bases, J lost 2 bases, and 14 bases lay in between. Looked up from germline, CDR1 is MNHEY and CDR2 is SVGAGI. This CDR3 reads CASSRSGRTGNTIYF. The DNA for the CDR3 is TGTGCCAGCAGCCGATCAGGGAGAACTGGAAACACCATATATTTT.

The chain uses TRBV28 and TRBJ1-5; weak D call: TRBD1 (5 bases). Deletions cut 6 bases from V and 1 base from J, with 16 bases between. Germline V gene lookup returns CDR1 MDHEN and CDR2 SYDVKM. The CDR3 is 16 residues long. CDR3 nucleotide sequence: TGTGCCAGCAGCCGTCTTCCGGGGCGAAGCAATCAGCCCCAGCATTTT. It translates to CASSRLPGRSNQPQHF. Full variable domain (outside the CDR3, taken from reference TRBV28 and TRBJ1-5): DVKVTQSSRYLVKRTGEKVFLECVQDMDHENMFWYRQDPGLGLRLIYFSYDVKMKEKGDIPEGYSVSREKKERFSLILESASTNQTSMYLCASSRLPGRSNQPQHFGDGTRLSIL.

Remarks on this clone: Compared with germline, one end of the junction differs, possibly owing to a read error. The chain carries TRBV11-3 and TRBJ2-3, with 9 nucleotides matching TRBD2. Per germline, CDR1 SGHNT and CDR2 YENEEA. This CDR3 region has 16 residues. Written as DNA, the CDR3 is TGTGCCAGCAGGCACCATGTCGGGACTAGCATAGATACGCAGTATTTT. This sequence encodes CASRHHVGTSIDTQYF.

A single count supports this clone. V gene TRBV2 combines with J gene TRBJ2-1, with D tentatively TRBD1 (5 bases). The CDR3 has 12 residues. The V and J ends lost 4 bases and 5 bases respectively, with 6 bases between them. Looked up from germline, CDR1 is SNHLY and CDR2 is FYNNEI. CDR3 region: CASSGGDNEQFF. CDR3 coding DNA: TGTGCCAGCAGTGGGGGCGACAATGAGCAGTTCTTC.

This chain links TRBV7-9 with TRBJ2-3; TRBD2 is a possible D gene (6 bases). Germline V gene sequence: CDR1 SEHNR, CDR2 FQNEAQ (reference sequence). The V gene lost 5 bases and the J gene lost 6 bases, with 15 bases spanning the gap. This CDR3 is 14 amino acids long. The CDR3 DNA is TGTGCCAGCAGCCCAACGCGGGGCGGGGATACGCAGTATTTT. This sequence encodes CASSPTRGGDTQYF.

The chain links TRBV19 to TRBJ1-2; 9 bases match TRBD1. In germline, CDR1 is LNHDA, CDR2 SQIVND (reference sequence). The CDR3 is 14 amino acids. Unmatched junction bases numbered 6, after V lost 4 bases and J lost 6 bases. CDR3 DNA: TGTGCCAGTAGTACCCGGGACAGGGTAAATGGCTACACCTTC. Translated: CASSTRDRVNGYTF. Based on the CDR3 plus reference TRBV19 and TRBJ1-2, the full variable domain is DGGITQSPKYLFRKEGQNVTLSCEQNLNHDAMYWYRQDPGQGLRLIYYSQIVNDFQKGDIAEGYSVSREKKESFPLTVTSAQKNPTAFYLCASSTRDRVNGYTFGSGTRLTVV.

The chain links TRBV3-1 (or the pseudogene TRBV3-2) to TRBJ1-6, with 7 bases matching TRBD1. This CDR3 has 15 residues. Germline assignment: CDR1 LGHDT and CDR2 YNNKEL (reference sequence). J lost 8 bases, V lost 3 bases, and 7 bases had no gene match. In DNA, the CDR3 is TGTGCCAGCAGCCAGGGACAGAATAGGCATTCACCCCTCCACTTT. It specifies CASSQGQNRHSPLHF.

The chain is built from TRBV7-3 and TRBJ2-1; 7 bases are shared with TRBD2. V lost 3 bases and J lost 5; bases outside the gene matches: 7. This CDR3 is 15 amino acids long. The germline CDR1 and CDR2 sequences are SGHTA and FQGTGA. The CDR3 DNA is TGTGCCAGCAGCTTTGACGGGAGGCTGAACAATGAGCAGTTCTTC. Translation gives CASSFDGRLNNEQFF.

This clone came up a few times. The chain recombines TRBV19 with TRBJ2-6; D is uncertain. Germline values: CDR1 LNHDA, CDR2 SQIVND (reference sequence). There are 15 residues in the CDR3. V lost 6 bases, J lost 0 bases, and 9 bases lay in between. The CDR3 region is CASRQEISGANVLTF. As DNA, the CDR3 is TGTGCCAGTAGGCAGGAGATCTCTGGGGCCAACGTCCTGACTTTC. The complete variable domain, with remaining parts taken from reference TRBV19 and TRBJ2-6, reads DGGITQSPKYLFRKEGQNVTLSCEQNLNHDAMYWYRQDPGQGLRLIYYSQIVNDFQKGDIAEGYSVSREKKESFPLTVTSAQKNPTAFYLCASRQEISGANVLTFGAGSRLTVL.

This clone came up once. This sequence joins TRBV7-3 and TRBJ2-3; 14 bases line up with TRBD2. Germline trimming cut 8 bases from V and 4 bases from J; bases unmatched to any gene: 8. CDR3 size: 16 residues. Germline V gene lookup returns CDR1 SGHTA and CDR2 FQGTGA. CDR3 DNA sequence: TGTGCCAGCCAACTCGGGACTAGCGGGAGATCAGATACGCAGTATTTT. This translates into CASQLGTSGRSDTQYF.

This clone occurred once. V is TRBV7-6 and J is TRBJ1-2; possibly TRBD1 for D (6 bases). Germline V gene lookup returns CDR1 SGHVS and CDR2 FNYEAQ. V was trimmed by 5 bases and J by 5 bases, leaving 24 bases between them. The CDR3 contains 17 residues. CDR3 coding DNA: TGTGCCAGCAGCCCATCACGGACGGGGGCGAAGTTATATGGCTACACCTTC. Residues: CASSPSRTGAKLYGYTF.

The chain couples TRBV19 to TRBJ1-2; 7 bases are a match to TRBD1. V shed 5 bases and J 9 bases; nucleotides not matched to a gene: 12. CDR3 length: 14 amino acids. Looked up from germline, CDR1 is LNHDA and CDR2 is SQIVND (reference sequence). In DNA, the CDR3 is TGTGCCAGTAGTTCCCCACTCCGAGGGGGCAGCTACACCTTC. Its translation is CASSSPLRGGSYTF.

This chain connects TRBV5-6 to TRBJ1-2; D is uncertain. Deletions cut 0 bases from V and 5 bases from J, with 8 bases between. CDR3 size: 13 residues. The germline V gene has CDR1 SGHDT and CDR2 YYEEEE. The CDR3 sequence is CASSLDNRYGYTF. CDR3 DNA sequence: TGTGCCAGCAGCTTGGACAACCGTTATGGCTACACCTTC. The full variable domain, its missing parts supplied by reference TRBV5-6 and TRBJ1-2, is DAGVTQSPTHLIKTRGQQVTLRCSPKSGHDTVSWYQQALGQGPQFIFQYYEEEERQRGNFPDRFSGHQFPNYSSELNVNALLLGDSALYLCASSLDNRYGYTFGSGTRLTVV.

V usage is TRBV19 and J usage is TRBJ1-1; D perhaps matches TRBD1 (5 bases). Trimming took 6 bases from V and 1 from J, leaving 21 bases between them. Germline V gene lookup returns CDR1 LNHDA and CDR2 SQIVND (reference sequence). CDR3 length: 17 amino acids. CDR3 sequence: CASRAGGSLVWNTEAFF. CDR3 DNA sequence: TGTGCCAGTAGGGCCGGGGGGAGTCTCGTATGGAACACTGAAGCTTTCTTT.

The chain couples TRBV29-1 to TRBJ1-2; unclear D gene. This CDR3 has 12 residues. The germline CDR1 and CDR2 sequences are SQVTM and ANQGSEA. The V end lost 0 bases, the J end lost 4 bases, and 6 bases lay between the germline ends. DNA of the CDR3: TGCAGCGTTGAAGAGGGAGGCTATGGCTACACCTTC. This gives the protein CSVEEGGYGYTF.

The chain combines TRBV2 with TRBJ2-1; 8 bases align to TRBD2. Germline V gene lookup returns CDR1 SNHLY and CDR2 FYNNEI. The CDR3 is 17 amino acids. The V segment lost 11 bases and the J segment 6 bases; nucleotides outside the gene matches: 21. This chain's CDR3 is CAASRGPGGGALNEQFF. For the CDR3, the DNA is TGTGCCGCCAGCAGAGGACCGGGAGGGGGGGCCCTCAATGAGCAGTTCTTC.